The 26 T cell receptor beta chains below come from one sample, sequenced in a study of PD-1 and CTLA-4 blockade in melanoma. Produced via immunoSEQ multiplex PCR; TCRdb's table is partial and in-frame only. The profile shows about 16,000 clones, less than 85% of them singletons. Source: CD8+ T cells from peripheral blood, taken from a patient given anti-PD-1 treatment. Source of these receptors: a human donor with melanoma.

This clone has only a few counts. J is TRBJ1-5 and V is TRBV6-6, with D perhaps TRBD1 (5 bases). Germline CDR1 and CDR2: MNHNY and SVGAGI (reference sequence). Between the trimmed V and J ends, which lost 6 bases and 3 bases, there was a span of 15 bases. The CDR3 totals 15 residues. CDR3 sequence: CASRLTGESNQPQHF. The CDR3 DNA sequence: TGTGCCAGCAGACTAACGGGGGAGTCCAATCAGCCCCAGCATTTT.

V gene TRBV7-9 combines with J gene TRBJ2-2, with 8 bases aligning to TRBD1. CDR3 length equals 15 residues. V gave up 5 bases and J gave up 6 bases; unmatched junction bases: 8. Looked up from germline, CDR1 is SEHNR and CDR2 is FQNEAQ (reference sequence). CDR3 DNA sequence: TGTGCCAGCAGCCTAGGACAGGGAATTCCCGGGGAGCTGTTTTTT. Its translation is CASSLGQGIPGELFF.

The chain employs TRBV13 and TRBJ2-1; D gene ambiguous. Germline assignment: CDR1 PRHDT and CDR2 FYEKMQ (reference sequence). The CDR3 is 17 amino acids. The ends were cut back, 3 bases at V and 0 bases at J, with 15 bases in the middle. The CDR3 spells CASSFSVQESSYNEQFF. The CDR3 bases are TGTGCCAGCAGCTTCTCGGTGCAAGAGAGCTCCTACAATGAGCAGTTCTTC.

The chain combines TRBV30 with TRBJ1-1; D is unclear. V was cut by 3 bases and J by 5 bases, with 10 bases left in between. CDR3 length equals 12 residues. The germline V gene encodes CDR1 GTSNPN and CDR2 SVGIG (reference sequence). The CDR3 region has the DNA TGTGCCTGGAGCTGGAGACGGACTGAAGCTTTCTTT. This encodes CAWSWRRTEAFF.

V is TRBV7-9 and J is TRBJ1-1; a weak D match, TRBD1 (5 bases). CDR1 and CDR2 from the germline V gene are SEHNR and FQNEAQ (reference sequence). This CDR3 spans 14 amino acids. V was shortened by 5 bases and J by 4 bases, with 14 bases between the two germline ends. Here the CDR3 reads CASSGGGGITEAFF. In nucleotides, the CDR3 is TGTGCCAGCAGCGGTGGTGGGGGAATCACTGAAGCTTTCTTT.

The table lists this clone with a count of one. This chain links TRBV4-1 with TRBJ2-7, with D hard to call. Germline CDR1 reads MGHRA; CDR2 reads YSYEKL. This CDR3 is 13 amino acids long. The V end lost 6 bases, the J end lost 0 bases, and 9 bases lay between the germline ends. DNA of the CDR3: TGCGCCAGCAGAGACCAGAGCTCCTACGAGCAGTACTTC. Protein: CASRDQSSYEQYF.

This clone was detected only once. CDR3 in amino acids: CASSEVASNQPQHF. The DNA of the CDR3 is TGTGCCAGCAGTGAAGTAGCTAGCAATCAGCCCCAGCATTTT. The chain has TRBV2 and TRBJ1-5; D remains unclear. V was shortened by 1 base and J by 0 bases, with 4 bases between the two germline ends. The CDR3 covers 14 residues. Germline V gives CDR1 SNHLY, CDR2 FYNNEI. Using reference TRBV2 and TRBJ1-5 for the parts outside the CDR3, the full variable domain is EPEVTQTPSHQVTQMGQEVILRCVPISNHLYFYWYRQILGQKVEFLVSFYNNEISEKSEIFDDQFSVERPDGSNFTLKIRSTKLEDSAMYFCASSEVASNQPQHFGDGTRLSIL.

This clone rates as medium-sized. V and J are TRBV30 and TRBJ1-5; 8 bases are a match to TRBD1. This CDR3 region has 16 residues. Trimming took 0 bases from V and 2 from J; bases not matched to a gene: 6. Looked up from germline, CDR1 is GTSNPN and CDR2 is SVGIG (reference sequence). DNA for the CDR3: TGTGCCTGGAGTGTAGGACAGGGATGGGGCAATCAGCCCCAGCATTTT. Its translation: CAWSVGQGWGNQPQHF.

This chain connects TRBV15 to TRBJ1-1; 9 nucleotides line up with TRBD1. This CDR3 has 17 amino acids. CDR1 and CDR2 (germline): LNHNV, YYDKDF (reference sequence). J gave up 1 base and V 8 bases, and 14 bases lay outside the gene matches. The CDR3 loop is CATRDRVAKLKNTEAFF. In nucleotides, the CDR3 is TGTGCCACCCGGGACAGGGTTGCTAAACTTAAGAACACTGAAGCTTTCTTT. The full variable domain, rest sourced from reference TRBV15 and TRBJ1-1, is DAMVIQNPRYQVTQFGKPVTLSCSQTLNHNVMYWYQQKSSQAPKLLFHYYDKDFNNEADTPDNFQSRRPNTSFCFLDIRSPGLGDTAMYLCATRDRVAKLKNTEAFFGQGTRLTVV.

The chain links TRBV6-1 to TRBJ2-7; no clear D gene. Germline CDR1 reads MNHNS; CDR2 reads SASEGT. CDR3 size: 13 residues. V lost 3 bases, J lost 3 bases, and 9 bases lay in between. CDR3 in amino acids: CASSEVPFYEQYF. CDR3 in DNA: TGTGCCAGCAGTGAGGTACCCTTCTACGAGCAGTACTTC.

V is TRBV27 and J is TRBJ2-7; unclear D gene. Germline-derived CDR1 and CDR2 are MNHEY and SMNVEV (reference sequence). V was clipped by 6 bases and J by 3 bases, with 15 bases between them. This CDR3 spans 14 amino acids. The CDR3: CASSPSVRNYEQYF. CDR3 nucleotides: TGTGCCAGCAGCCCAAGTGTGAGGAACTACGAGCAGTACTTC.

The sample holds a few counts of this clone. V gene TRBV13 combines with J gene TRBJ1-5, with 8 nucleotides matching TRBD1. V shed 2 bases and J 6 bases; nucleotides not matched to a gene: 12. The CDR3 covers 17 residues. In germline, CDR1 is PRHDT, CDR2 FYEKMQ (reference sequence). The CDR3 DNA reads as TGTGCCAGCAGCTTAACGGCCAACGGACAGGGCCTTCAGCCCCAGCATTTT. It codes for CASSLTANGQGLQPQHF.

In this sample, this clone turned up a few times. DNA of the CDR3: TGTGCCAGCAGTTACTCGGGGGACACCCTGAACACTGAAGCTTTCTTT. Translation gives CASSYSGDTLNTEAFF. The V call is TRBV6-5, the J call TRBJ1-1; D is possibly TRBD1 (6 bases). The ends were cut back, 0 bases at V and 0 bases at J, with 11 bases in the middle. This CDR3 spans 16 amino acids. Germline values: CDR1 MNHEY, CDR2 SVGAGI.

This chain connects TRBV2 to TRBJ1-2, with TRBD1 as a possible D gene (6 bases). CDR3 length: 14 residues. Trimming removed 8 bases at V and 4 bases at J, with 17 bases between. Germline V gene lookup returns CDR1 SNHLY and CDR2 FYNNEI. In nucleotides, the CDR3 is TGTGCCAGCGAGGGGGGGAATAATATCTATGGCTACACCTTC. Its protein product is CASEGGNNIYGYTF.

CDR3: CASSGVGNEQFF. The CDR3, as DNA: TGCGCCAGCAGTGGGGTGGGGAATGAGCAGTTCTTC. V is TRBV10-2 and J is TRBJ2-1; D uncertain. Germline CDR1 reads WSHSY; CDR2 reads SAAADI. Trimming took off 4 bases at V and 7 bases at J, with 8 bases between the two ends. The CDR3 loop spans 12 amino acids.

This rearrangement joins TRBV27 to TRBJ1-2; D is possibly TRBD1 (5 bases). Germline V gene lookup returns CDR1 MNHEY and CDR2 SMNVEV (reference sequence). This CDR3 region has 14 residues. V lost 5 bases, J lost 0 bases, and 10 bases lay in between. As DNA, the CDR3 is TGTGCCAGCAGTCACGGGACTCCTAACTATGGCTACACCTTC. This codes for CASSHGTPNYGYTF.

This clone has only a few counts. The CDR3 sequence is CASSLGQESTEAFF. The CDR3 bases are TGTGCCAGCAGCTTGGGACAGGAGAGCACTGAAGCTTTCTTT. The chain recombines TRBV5-4 with TRBJ1-1; D is possibly TRBD1 (6 bases). Germline CDR1 is SGHNT and CDR2 is YYREEE (reference sequence). V was pared by 0 bases and J by 4 bases, with 10 bases between. The CDR3 is 14 residues long.

The V call is TRBV28, the J call TRBJ1-2, with D unresolved. V lost 2 bases and J lost 9, with 13 bases in between. The CDR3 totals 13 residues. Looked up from germline, CDR1 is MDHEN and CDR2 is SYDVKM. The CDR3: CASSLNSRRSYTF. The CDR3 DNA sequence: TGTGCCAGCAGTTTAAATTCTCGGCGGAGCTACACCTTC.

The chain recombines TRBV5-4 with TRBJ1-2; 7 bases map to TRBD1. Trimming cost V 3 bases and J 4 bases; bases outside gene matches: 6. From germline, CDR1 is SGHNT and CDR2 YYREEE (reference sequence). This CDR3 has 14 residues. The CDR3, as DNA: TGTGCCAGCAGCTCTGGGGGACAGATCTATGGCTACACCTTC. This encodes CASSSGGQIYGYTF.

This sequence joins TRBV9 and TRBJ2-7, with TRBD1 matching over 7 bases. The ends lost 3 bases at V and 1 base at J; junction bases unmatched: 4. CDR3 length: 14 amino acids. The germline gives CDR1 SGDLS, CDR2 YYNGEE. CDR3 bases: TGTGCCAGCAGCGGCCGGGACAGTTCCTACGAGCAGTACTTC. Protein sequence: CASSGRDSSYEQYF.

The chain employs TRBV6-5 and TRBJ2-1, with D possibly being TRBD2 (6 bases). Between the trimmed V and J ends, which lost 2 bases and 6 bases, there was a span of 8 bases. The CDR3 has 13 residues. Germline CDR1 reads MNHEY; CDR2 reads SVGAGI. The CDR3 protein is CASSYGRGNEQFF. For the CDR3, the DNA is TGTGCCAGCAGTTACGGGCGGGGCAATGAGCAGTTCTTC.

The rearrangement uses TRBV15 and TRBJ2-1, with D perhaps being TRBD1 or TRBD2 (5 bases each). The CDR3 contains 13 residues. Trimming removed 3 bases from V and 6 bases from J, with 9 bases in between. CDR1 is LNHNV, CDR2 YYDKDF, per germline (reference sequence). The CDR3 DNA reads TGTGCCACCAGCAGGGATGGGGGCAATGAGCAGTTCTTC. Amino acids: CATSRDGGNEQFF.

The chain joins TRBV5-6 to TRBJ1-4; 8 positions match TRBD1. Germline V gene sequence: CDR1 SGHDT, CDR2 YYEEEE. The CDR3 is 15 residues long. V was clipped by 0 bases and J by 8 bases; unmatched bases: 6. The CDR3 spells CASSLADRVGEKLFF. The CDR3 bases are TGTGCCAGCAGCTTGGCGGACAGGGTTGGGGAAAAACTGTTTTTT.

The chain couples TRBV7-9 to TRBJ2-1, with 10 bases matching TRBD1. Germline CDR1 is SEHNR and CDR2 is FQNEAQ (reference sequence). The length of the CDR3 is 15 residues. The J segment lost 4 bases and the V segment lost 8 bases, leaving 8 bases of the junction unmatched. The DNA for the CDR3 is TGTGCCAGCGGCCACCTGGGACAGGGGTACAATGAGCAGTTCTTC. Translating it yields CASGHLGQGYNEQFF.

Concerning this clone itself: The junction departs from germline at one end; a sequencing error may be responsible. The CDR3 bases are TGCAGCGCTGAAGCTACCTATAATGAAAAACTGTTTTTT. Translating gives CSAEATYNEKLFF. This chain uses TRBV29-1 with TRBJ1-4; D not certain. In germline, CDR1 is SQVTM, CDR2 ANQGSEA. CDR3 length: 13 residues.

This clone came up a few times. The V call is TRBV27, the J call TRBJ1-5; a weak D match, TRBD1 (5 bases). This CDR3 spans 15 amino acids. With 1 base removed from V and 2 bases from J, the gap between germline ends came to 9 bases. Germline CDR1 and CDR2: MNHEY and SMNVEV (reference sequence). The CDR3 DNA reads as TGTGCCAGCAGTTTATGGGGGTACGGCAATCAGCCCCAGCATTTT. Translated, it gives CASSLWGYGNQPQHF.